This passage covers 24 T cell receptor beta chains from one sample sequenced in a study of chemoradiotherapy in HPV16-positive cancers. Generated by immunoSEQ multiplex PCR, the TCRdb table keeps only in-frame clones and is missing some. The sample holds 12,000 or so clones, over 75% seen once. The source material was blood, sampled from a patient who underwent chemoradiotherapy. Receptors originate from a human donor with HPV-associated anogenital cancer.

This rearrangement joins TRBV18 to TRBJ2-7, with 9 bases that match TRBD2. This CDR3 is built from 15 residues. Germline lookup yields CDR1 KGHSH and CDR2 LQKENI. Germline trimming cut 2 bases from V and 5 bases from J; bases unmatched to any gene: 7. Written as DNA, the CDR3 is TGTGCCAGCTCACCAACAATGACTAGCGGCCACGAGCAGTACTTC. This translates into CASSPTMTSGHEQYF.

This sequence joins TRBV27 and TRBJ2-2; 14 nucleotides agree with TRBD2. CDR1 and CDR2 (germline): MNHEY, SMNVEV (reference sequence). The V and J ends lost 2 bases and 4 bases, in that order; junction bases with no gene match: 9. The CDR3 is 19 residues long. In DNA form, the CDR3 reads TGTGCCAGCAGTTTAGGGAGGACTAGCGGGGGGAGGGGCACCGGGGAGCTGTTTTTT. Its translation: CASSLGRTSGGRGTGELFF.

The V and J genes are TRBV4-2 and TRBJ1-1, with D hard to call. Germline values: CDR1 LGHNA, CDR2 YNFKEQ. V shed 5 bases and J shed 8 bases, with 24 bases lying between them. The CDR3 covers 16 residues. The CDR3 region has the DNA TGTGCCAGCAGCTACGGACGGCTGCTAGACCCATTGGAAGCTTTCTTT. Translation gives CASSYGRLLDPLEAFF.

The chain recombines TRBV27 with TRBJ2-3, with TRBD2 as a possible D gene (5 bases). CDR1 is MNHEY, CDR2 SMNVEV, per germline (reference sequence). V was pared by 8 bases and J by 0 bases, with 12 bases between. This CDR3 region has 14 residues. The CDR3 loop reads CASSDFSSTDTQYF. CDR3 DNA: TGTGCCAGCTCGGACTTCTCTAGCACAGATACGCAGTATTTT.

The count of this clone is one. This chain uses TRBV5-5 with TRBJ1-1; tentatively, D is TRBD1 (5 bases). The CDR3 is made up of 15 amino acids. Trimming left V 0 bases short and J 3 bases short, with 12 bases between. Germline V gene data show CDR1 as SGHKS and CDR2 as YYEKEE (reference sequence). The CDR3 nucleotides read TGTGCCAGCAGCTTGGCAGTCCCGGGGGACACTGAAGCTTTCTTT. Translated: CASSLAVPGDTEAFF.

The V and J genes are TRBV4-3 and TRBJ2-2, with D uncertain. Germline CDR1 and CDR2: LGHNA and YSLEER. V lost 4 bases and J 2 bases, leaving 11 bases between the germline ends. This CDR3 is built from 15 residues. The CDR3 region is CASSLWTGNTGELFF. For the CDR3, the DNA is TGCGCCAGCAGCCTCTGGACGGGTAACACCGGGGAGCTGTTTTTT.

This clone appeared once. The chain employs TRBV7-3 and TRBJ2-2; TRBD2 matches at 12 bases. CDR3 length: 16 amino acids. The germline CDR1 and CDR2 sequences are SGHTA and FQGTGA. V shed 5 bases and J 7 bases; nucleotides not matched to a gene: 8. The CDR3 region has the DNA TGTGCCAGCAGCCCCTCTAGCGGGGGGGGGATCGGGGAGCTGTTTTTT. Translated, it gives CASSPSSGGGIGELFF.

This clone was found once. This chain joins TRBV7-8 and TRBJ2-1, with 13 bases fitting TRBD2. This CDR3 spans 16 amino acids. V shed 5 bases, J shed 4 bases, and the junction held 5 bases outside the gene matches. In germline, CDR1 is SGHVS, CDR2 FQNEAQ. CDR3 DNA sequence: TGTGCCAGCAGCACTCCGACTAGCGGGGGGTACAATGAGCAGTTCTTC. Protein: CASSTPTSGGYNEQFF.

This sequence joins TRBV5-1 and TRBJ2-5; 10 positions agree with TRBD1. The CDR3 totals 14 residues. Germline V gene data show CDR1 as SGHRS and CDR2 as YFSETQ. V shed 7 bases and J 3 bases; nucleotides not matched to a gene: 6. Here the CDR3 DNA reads TGCGCCAGCGGGACAGGGGAGGGGAAAGAGACCCAGTACTTC. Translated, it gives CASGTGEGKETQYF.

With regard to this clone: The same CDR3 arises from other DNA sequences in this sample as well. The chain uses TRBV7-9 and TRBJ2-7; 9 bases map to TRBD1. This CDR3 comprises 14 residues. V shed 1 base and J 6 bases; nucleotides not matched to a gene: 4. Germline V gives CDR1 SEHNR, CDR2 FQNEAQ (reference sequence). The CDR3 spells CASSLGGQGSEQYF. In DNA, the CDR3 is TGTGCCAGCAGCTTAGGCGGACAGGGGAGCGAGCAGTACTTC.

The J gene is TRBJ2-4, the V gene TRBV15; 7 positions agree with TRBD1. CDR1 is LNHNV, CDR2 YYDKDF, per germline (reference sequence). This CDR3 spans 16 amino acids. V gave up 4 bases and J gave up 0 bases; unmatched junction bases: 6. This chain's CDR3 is CATSTDRALAKNIQYF. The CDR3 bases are TGTGCCACCAGCACAGACAGGGCCTTAGCCAAAAACATTCAGTACTTC.

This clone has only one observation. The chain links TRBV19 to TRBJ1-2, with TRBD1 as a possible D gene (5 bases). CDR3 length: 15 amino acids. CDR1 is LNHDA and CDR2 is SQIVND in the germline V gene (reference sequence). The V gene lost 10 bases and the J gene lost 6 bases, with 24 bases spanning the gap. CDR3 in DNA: TGTGCCACACCCGGCCCGGGACCACTCCTGGATGGCTACACCTTC. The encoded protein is CATPGPGPLLDGYTF.

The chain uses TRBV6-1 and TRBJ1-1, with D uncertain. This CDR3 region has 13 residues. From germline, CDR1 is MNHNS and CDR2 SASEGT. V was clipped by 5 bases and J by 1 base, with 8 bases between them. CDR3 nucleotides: TGTGCCAGCAGTAGCCAGTCGAACACTGAAGCTTTCTTT. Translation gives CASSSQSNTEAFF.

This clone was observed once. CDR3 loop: CASRWGGTDTQYF. The CDR3 nucleotides are TGTGCCAGCAGGTGGGGGGGGACAGATACGCAGTATTTT. The J gene is TRBJ2-3, the V gene TRBV5-6; 7 bases fit TRBD2. CDR3 length: 13 amino acids. Germline lookup yields CDR1 SGHDT and CDR2 YYEEEE. J was trimmed by 3 bases and V by 5 bases; bases with no gene match: 3.

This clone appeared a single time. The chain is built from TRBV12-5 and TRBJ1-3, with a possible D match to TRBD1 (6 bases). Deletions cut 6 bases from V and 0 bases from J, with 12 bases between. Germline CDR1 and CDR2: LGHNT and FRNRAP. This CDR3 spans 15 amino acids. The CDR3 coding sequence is TGTGCTAGTGGCTCCCCGACAGGCTCTGGAAACACCATATATTTT. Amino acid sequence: CASGSPTGSGNTIYF.

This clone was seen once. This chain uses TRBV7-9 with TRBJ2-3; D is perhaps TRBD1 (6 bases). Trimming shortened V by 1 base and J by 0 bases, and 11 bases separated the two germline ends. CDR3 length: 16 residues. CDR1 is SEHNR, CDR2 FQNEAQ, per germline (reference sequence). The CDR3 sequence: CASSLGGTTSTDTQYF. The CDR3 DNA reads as TGTGCCAGCAGCTTAGGAGGGACAACGAGCACAGATACGCAGTATTTT.

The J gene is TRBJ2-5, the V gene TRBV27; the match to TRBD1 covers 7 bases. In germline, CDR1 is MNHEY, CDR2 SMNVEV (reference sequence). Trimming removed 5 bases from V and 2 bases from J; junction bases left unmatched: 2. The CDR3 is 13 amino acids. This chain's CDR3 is CASSHRGQETQYF. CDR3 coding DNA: TGTGCCAGCAGTCACAGGGGACAAGAGACCCAGTACTTC.

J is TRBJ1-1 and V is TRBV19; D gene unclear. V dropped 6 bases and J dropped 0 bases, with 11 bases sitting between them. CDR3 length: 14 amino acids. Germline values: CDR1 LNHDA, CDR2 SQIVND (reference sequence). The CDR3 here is CASSPHAMNTEAFF. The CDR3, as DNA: TGTGCCAGTAGCCCGCACGCGATGAACACTGAAGCTTTCTTT.

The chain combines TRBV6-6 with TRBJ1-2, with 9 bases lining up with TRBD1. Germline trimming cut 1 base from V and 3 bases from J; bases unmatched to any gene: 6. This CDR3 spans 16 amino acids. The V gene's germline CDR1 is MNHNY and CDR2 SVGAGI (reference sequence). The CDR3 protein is CASSYLTGGRHYGYTF. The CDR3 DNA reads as TGTGCCAGCAGTTACTTGACAGGGGGGAGGCACTATGGCTACACCTTC.

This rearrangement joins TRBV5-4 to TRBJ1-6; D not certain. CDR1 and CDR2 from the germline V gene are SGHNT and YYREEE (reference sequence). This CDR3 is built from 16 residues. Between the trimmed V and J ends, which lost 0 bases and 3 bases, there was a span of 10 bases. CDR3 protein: CASSLVGPDYNSPLHF. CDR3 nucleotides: TGTGCCAGCAGCTTGGTAGGCCCGGACTATAATTCACCCCTCCACTTT.

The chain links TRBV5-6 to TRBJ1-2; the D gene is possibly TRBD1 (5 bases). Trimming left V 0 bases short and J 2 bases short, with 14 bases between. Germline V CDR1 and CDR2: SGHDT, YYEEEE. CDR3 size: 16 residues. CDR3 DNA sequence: TGTGCCAGCAGCTTGGCCACATTCAGGGAAAACTATGGCTACACCTTC. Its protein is CASSLATFRENYGYTF.

This CDR3 is CASSDSGTANTEAFF. CDR3 sequence (DNA): TGCGCCAGCAGTGATTCCGGGACAGCGAACACTGAAGCTTTCTTT. This chain links TRBV10-1 with TRBJ1-1; 7 nucleotides match TRBD1. The CDR3 spans 15 residues. CDR1 and CDR2 (germline): WNHNN, SYGVQD (reference sequence). V was clipped by 3 bases and J by 1 base; unmatched bases: 5.

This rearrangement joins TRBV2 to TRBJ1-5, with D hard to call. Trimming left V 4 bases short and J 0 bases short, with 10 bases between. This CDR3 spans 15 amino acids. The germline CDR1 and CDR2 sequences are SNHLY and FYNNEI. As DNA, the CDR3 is TGTGCCAGCAGTGTCAGACATTCTAGCAATCAGCCCCAGCATTTT. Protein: CASSVRHSSNQPQHF. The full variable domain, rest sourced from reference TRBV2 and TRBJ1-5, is EPEVTQTPSHQVTQMGQEVILRCVPISNHLYFYWYRQILGQKVEFLVSFYNNEISEKSEIFDDQFSVERPDGSNFTLKIRSTKLEDSAMYFCASSVRHSSNQPQHFGDGTRLSIL.

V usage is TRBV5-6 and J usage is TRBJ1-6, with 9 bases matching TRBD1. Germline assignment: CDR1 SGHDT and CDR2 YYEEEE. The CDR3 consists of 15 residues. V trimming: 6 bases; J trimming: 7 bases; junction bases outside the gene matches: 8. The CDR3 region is CASKSDRGLNSPLHF. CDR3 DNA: TGTGCCAGCAAATCGGACAGGGGACTCAATTCACCCCTCCACTTT.